This T cell receptor (beta chain) was sequenced for a study of blood T cell repertoires in COVID-19. The V end was cut by 1 base, the J end by 7 bases, with 9 bases between. Germline-derived CDR1 and CDR2 are KGHDR and SFDVKD. CDR3 length equals 13 residues. Some clones are missing from TCRdb's copy, which holds only in-frame ones; the method was immunoSEQ multiplex PCR. The sample lists roughly 120,000 clones; around 82% were seen once. V gene TRBV24-1 combines with J gene TRBJ1-2; D gene uncertain. This sequence was found in a woman in her forties or fifties with acute or convalescent COVID-19. The material sequenced was peripheral blood. The CDR3 here is CATSDFNGRGYTF. CDR3 sequence (DNA): TGTGCCACCAGTGATTTCAATGGCCGTGGCTACACCTTC.